The present T cell receptor (beta chain) was sequenced within a study of T cells in pancreatic ductal adenocarcinoma. This CDR3 is built from 15 residues. The germline gives CDR1 MNHEY, CDR2 SVGAGI. V gave up 6 bases and J gave up 4 bases, with 13 bases separating them. The selected patients with pancreatic ductal adenocarcinoma had surgery but no neoadjuvant therapy. TCRdb's table, derived via immunoSEQ multiplex PCR, lists solely in-frame clones and lacks some. In the table there are 4,500 to 5,000 clones, 65% to 80% of which are singletons. A remark on this clone: Its target is not known.

Notes on the study in general: Blood clonality (about 0.072) did not differ significantly from tumor (around 0.1). Unique clonotypes were roughly 8-fold more numerous in blood than in tumor. Enrichment of CD45RO+ effector over naive T cells in tumors may bias clonality.

The sequencing input was pancreatic tumor tissue. The receptor's source is a human donor with pancreatic ductal adenocarcinoma. The donor label of this sample is uncertain. The chain couples TRBV6-5 to TRBJ1-6; TRBD1 might be the D (6 bases). This CDR3 is CASSRMTGYNSPLHF. For the CDR3, the DNA is TGTGCCAGCAGCCGCATGACAGGTTATAATTCACCCCTCCACTTT.